What follows are 2 T cell receptor beta chains derived from one specimen sequenced in a study of blood T cell repertoires in COVID-19. The protocol was immunoSEQ multiplex PCR, while the TCRdb copy is restricted to in-frame clones and leaves out a portion. The profile shows roughly 330,000 clones, about 91% of them singletons. Input material: peripheral blood. The receptors derive from a man between 25 and 39 years old with COVID-19, enrolled during active disease.

In its sample, this clone was seen once. This chain connects TRBV28 to TRBJ2-7; perhaps TRBD2 as D (5 bases). Trimming left V 9 bases short and J 1 base short, with 13 bases between. CDR1 MDHEN and CDR2 SYDVKM come from the germline V gene. The CDR3 is made up of 13 amino acids. The CDR3, as DNA: TGTGCCAGTACGGAGGAGGTATCCTACGAGCAGTACTTC. Its protein is CASTEEVSYEQYF.

The chain couples TRBV6-5 to TRBJ1-2; 7 bases line up with TRBD1. The CDR3 consists of 13 residues. Germline CDR1 MNHEY, CDR2 SVGAGI. Losses at the gene ends were 1 base for V and 7 bases for J; bases not matched to a gene: 3. The CDR3 here is CASSYLTGSGYTF. The CDR3 DNA is TGTGCCAGCAGTTACTTGACAGGGTCTGGCTACACCTTC.